These 17 T cell receptor beta chains came from one sample sequenced in a study of a mutant IDH1 vaccine in newly diagnosed glioma. These receptors have no known antigen. The time point: week 47, end of study. Alongside topical imiquimod, each dose of vaccine comprised 300 ug of mutant IDH1 20-mer peptide. Sequenced by immunoSEQ multiplex PCR; TCRdb stores in-frame clones only, minus some. The data show approximately 25,000 clones, 82% seen once. This material consisted of PBMCs, taken from a glioma patient whose treatment included an IDH1 peptide vaccine. These receptors all come from a man between 35 and 55 years old with glioma. Some clones in this sample may be carry-over from other donors' samples.

This chain joins TRBV5-6 and TRBJ2-1; 10 bases line up with TRBD2. Per germline, CDR1 SGHDT and CDR2 YYEEEE. With V trimmed by 5 bases and J by 5 bases, 4 bases remained unmatched. CDR3 size: 14 residues. CDR3 sequence: CASRSGLADNEQFF. CDR3 bases: TGTGCCAGCAGGTCAGGACTAGCGGACAATGAGCAGTTCTTC.

CDR3 in amino acids: CASSLLAGTDTQYF. The CDR3 DNA follows: TGTGCCAGCAGCTTACTAGCGGGCACAGATACGCAGTATTTT. V is TRBV11-2 and J is TRBJ2-3; 7 bases agree with TRBD2. The ends lost 2 bases at V and 1 base at J; junction bases unmatched: 0. Germline values: CDR1 SGHAT, CDR2 FQNNGV. The CDR3 totals 14 residues.

The chain joins TRBV29-1 to TRBJ2-7; 12 nucleotides match TRBD2. V lost 1 base and J lost 3; bases outside the gene matches: 10. Germline V gene data show CDR1 as SQVTM and CDR2 as ANQGSEA. The CDR3 is 17 residues long. CDR3 in amino acids: CSVEAPPLAGGYYEQYF. The CDR3 DNA is TGCAGCGTTGAAGCCCCCCCACTAGCGGGGGGCTACTACGAGCAGTACTTC.

The rearrangement links TRBV30 to TRBJ2-3; the D is unclear. The V end lost 0 bases, the J end lost 4 bases, and 5 bases lay between the germline ends. CDR1 GTSNPN and CDR2 SVGIG come from the germline V gene (reference sequence). The CDR3 is made up of 12 amino acids. The CDR3 protein is CAWSVVSDTQYF. The CDR3 bases are TGTGCCTGGAGTGTAGTTTCAGATACGCAGTATTTT.

This chain uses TRBV11-1 with TRBJ2-7; D might be TRBD1 (6 bases). The germline CDR1 and CDR2 sequences are SGHAT and FQDESV (reference sequence). The CDR3 is made up of 14 amino acids. Trimming pared 5 bases from V and 7 bases from J, leaving 18 bases between. The CDR3 region is CASSPRDTPWEQYF. The CDR3 DNA is TGTGCCAGCAGCCCACGGGACACACCCTGGGAGCAGTACTTC.

The chain carries TRBV5-4 and TRBJ1-2, with a weak D call TRBD1 (6 bases). This CDR3 has 14 amino acids. In germline, CDR1 is SGHNT, CDR2 YYREEE (reference sequence). The germline V and J ends were trimmed by 3 bases and 4 bases, with 13 bases remaining between them. CDR3 sequence (DNA): TGTGCCAGCAGCTCGTGGACAGAAAGCTATGGCTACACCTTC. Encoded protein: CASSSWTESYGYTF.

This chain connects TRBV28 to TRBJ2-5; D may be TRBD1 or TRBD2 (5 bases each). Germline-derived CDR1 and CDR2 are MDHEN and SYDVKM. Trimming removed 6 bases from V and 6 bases from J, with 17 bases in between. The CDR3 is made up of 14 amino acids. Here the CDR3 reads CASSSSREPKTQYF. CDR3 DNA: TGTGCCAGCAGCTCCAGCAGGGAGCCGAAGACCCAGTACTTC.

CDR3 protein: CSGLESSGANVLTF. Written as DNA, the CDR3 is TGCAGCGGCCTCGAGAGCTCTGGGGCCAACGTCCTGACTTTC. The rearrangement uses TRBV29-1 and TRBJ2-6; D is uncertain. The CDR3 runs to 14 residues. Germline V gene sequence: CDR1 SQVTM, CDR2 ANQGSEA. V was pared by 7 bases and J by 0 bases, with 10 bases between.

This clone was picked up one time. The V and J genes are TRBV5-1 and TRBJ1-1; TRBD1 matches at 7 bases. The CDR3 consists of 17 residues. The V and J ends lost 0 bases and 5 bases, in that order; junction bases with no gene match: 13. Germline V gene sequence: CDR1 SGHRS, CDR2 YFSETQ. As DNA, the CDR3 is TGCGCCAGCAGCTTGGCCTACCGAGCCAGGGGGAGAACTGAAGCTTTCTTT. It codes for CASSLAYRARGRTEAFF.

A single count supports this clone. The chain combines TRBV5-4 with TRBJ2-3, with D possibly being TRBD2 (6 bases). Trimming removed 3 bases from V and 1 base from J, with 12 bases in between. The germline V gene encodes CDR1 SGHNT and CDR2 YYREEE (reference sequence). The CDR3 is 15 residues long. CDR3 nucleotide sequence: TGTGCCAGCAGCTGGCGGGCTAGCGGCACAGATACGCAGTATTTT. Amino acid sequence: CASSWRASGTDTQYF.

The J gene is TRBJ2-5, the V gene TRBV6-1, with TRBD1 as a possible D gene (7 bases). The CDR3 totals 13 residues. Per the germline V gene, CDR1 is MNHNS and CDR2 is SASEGT. Trimming pared 6 bases from V and 2 bases from J, leaving 10 bases between. CDR3 nucleotide sequence: TGTGCCAGCAGGCGGGACAGACAAGAGACCCAGTACTTC. Its protein product is CASRRDRQETQYF.

This clone was detected once. This chain links TRBV4-3 with TRBJ2-3; tentatively, D is TRBD2 (5 bases). This CDR3 region has 13 residues. Per the germline V gene, CDR1 is LGHNA and CDR2 is YSLEER. Trimming removed 6 bases at V and 5 bases at J, with 12 bases between. The CDR3 sequence: CASSRSEGDTQYF. The CDR3 DNA reads TGCGCCAGCAGTCGCAGCGAGGGAGATACGCAGTATTTT.

The chain links TRBV6-5 to TRBJ2-7; D unresolved. Germline V gives CDR1 MNHEY, CDR2 SVGAGI. The CDR3 runs to 14 residues. The V end lost 0 bases, the J end lost 3 bases, and 9 bases lay between the germline ends. The CDR3 loop reads CASSYSPVGYEQYF. The CDR3 region has the DNA TGTGCCAGCAGTTACTCGCCGGTTGGCTACGAGCAGTACTTC.

This clone was seen just once. The genes are TRBV6-6 and TRBJ1-4; the match to TRBD1 covers 9 bases. This CDR3 has 16 amino acids. Germline loops: CDR1 MNHNY, CDR2 SVGAGI (reference sequence). Germline trimming cut 4 bases from V and 4 bases from J; bases unmatched to any gene: 7. The DNA for the CDR3 is TGTGCCAGCAGTTCACCGGGACAGGGACATAATGAAAAACTGTTTTTT. Protein sequence: CASSSPGQGHNEKLFF.

The CDR3 nucleotides read TGTGCCAGTAGTACCCGGGCAGGGGGAGAGACCCAGTACTTC. Amino acids: CASSTRAGGETQYF. The V gene is TRBV19, the J gene TRBJ2-5, with 7 positions matching TRBD1. Germline loops: CDR1 LNHDA, CDR2 SQIVND (reference sequence). Trimming removed 4 bases from V and 4 bases from J; junction bases left unmatched: 6. The CDR3 consists of 14 residues.

V usage is TRBV27 and J usage is TRBJ2-1; D uncertain. The CDR3 is made up of 13 amino acids. V was pared by 5 bases and J by 1 base, with 6 bases between. CDR1 MNHEY and CDR2 SMNVEV come from the germline V gene (reference sequence). Here the CDR3 reads CASSTGSYNEQFF. For the CDR3, the DNA is TGTGCCAGCAGTACTGGGTCCTACAATGAGCAGTTCTTC.

The chain combines TRBV29-1 with TRBJ1-1; 7 positions match TRBD1. CDR3 length equals 13 residues. V was pared by 6 bases and J by 0 bases, with 4 bases of the junction left unmatched. CDR1 is SQVTM and CDR2 is ANQGSEA in the germline V gene. The CDR3 region is CSVTGQMNTEAFF. The DNA for the CDR3 is TGCAGCGTAACGGGACAGATGAACACTGAAGCTTTCTTT.